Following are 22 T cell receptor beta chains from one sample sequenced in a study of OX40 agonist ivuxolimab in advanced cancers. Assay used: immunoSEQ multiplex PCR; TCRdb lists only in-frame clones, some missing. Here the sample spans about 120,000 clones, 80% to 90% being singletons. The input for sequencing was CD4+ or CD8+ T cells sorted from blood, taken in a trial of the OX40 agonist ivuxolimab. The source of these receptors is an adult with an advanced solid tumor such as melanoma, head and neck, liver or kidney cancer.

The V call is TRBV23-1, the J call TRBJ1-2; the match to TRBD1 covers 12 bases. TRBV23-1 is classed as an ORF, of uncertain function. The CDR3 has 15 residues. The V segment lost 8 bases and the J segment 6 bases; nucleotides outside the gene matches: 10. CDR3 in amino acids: CASPTGQGAVHGYTF. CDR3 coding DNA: TGCGCCAGCCCAACGGGACAGGGGGCCGTTCATGGCTACACCTTC.

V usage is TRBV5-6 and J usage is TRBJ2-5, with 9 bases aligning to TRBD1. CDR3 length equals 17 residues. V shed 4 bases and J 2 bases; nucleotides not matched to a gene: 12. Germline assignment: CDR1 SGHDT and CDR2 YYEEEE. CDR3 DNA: TGTGCCAGCAGCCTCACTATTACAGGGGGCTTTCAAGAGACCCAGTACTTC. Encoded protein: CASSLTITGGFQETQYF.

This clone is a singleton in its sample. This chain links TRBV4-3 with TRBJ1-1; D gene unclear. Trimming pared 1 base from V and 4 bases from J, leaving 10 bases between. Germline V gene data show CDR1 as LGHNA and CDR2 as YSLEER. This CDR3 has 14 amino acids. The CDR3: CASSQARRGTEAFF. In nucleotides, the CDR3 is TGCGCCAGCAGCCAAGCTCGGCGGGGCACTGAAGCTTTCTTT.

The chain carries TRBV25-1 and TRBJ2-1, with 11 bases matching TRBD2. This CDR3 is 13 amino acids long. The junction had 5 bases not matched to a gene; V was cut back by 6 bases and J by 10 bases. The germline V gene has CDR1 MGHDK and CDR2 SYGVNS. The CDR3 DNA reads TGTGCCAGCAGACTAGCGGGGGAGGGCGAGCAGTTCTTC. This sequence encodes CASRLAGEGEQFF.

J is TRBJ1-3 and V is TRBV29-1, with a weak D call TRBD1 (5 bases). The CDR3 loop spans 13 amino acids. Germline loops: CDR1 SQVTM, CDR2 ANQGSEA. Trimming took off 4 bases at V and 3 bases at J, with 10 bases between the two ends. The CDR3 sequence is CSVVPGFGNTIYF. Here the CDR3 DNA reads TGCAGCGTTGTGCCAGGGTTTGGAAACACCATATATTTT.

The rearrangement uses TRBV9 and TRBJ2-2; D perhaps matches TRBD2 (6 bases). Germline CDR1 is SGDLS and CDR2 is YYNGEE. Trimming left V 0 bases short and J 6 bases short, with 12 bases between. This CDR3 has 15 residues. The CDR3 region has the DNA TGTGCCAGCAGCGTAGCGGGGGTGGTGTCCGGGGAGCTGTTTTTT. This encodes CASSVAGVVSGELFF.

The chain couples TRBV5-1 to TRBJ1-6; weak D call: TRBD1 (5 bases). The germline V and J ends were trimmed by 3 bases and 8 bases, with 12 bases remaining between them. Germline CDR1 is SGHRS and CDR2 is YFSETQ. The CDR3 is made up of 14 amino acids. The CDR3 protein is CASSWGVIDSPLHF. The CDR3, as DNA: TGCGCCAGCAGCTGGGGGGTTATTGATTCACCCCTCCACTTT.

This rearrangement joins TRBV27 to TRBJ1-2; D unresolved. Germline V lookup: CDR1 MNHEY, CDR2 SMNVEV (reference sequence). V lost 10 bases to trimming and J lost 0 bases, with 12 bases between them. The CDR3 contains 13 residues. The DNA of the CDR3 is TGTGCCACCCGGACGGATACTAACTATGGCTACACCTTC. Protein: CATRTDTNYGYTF.

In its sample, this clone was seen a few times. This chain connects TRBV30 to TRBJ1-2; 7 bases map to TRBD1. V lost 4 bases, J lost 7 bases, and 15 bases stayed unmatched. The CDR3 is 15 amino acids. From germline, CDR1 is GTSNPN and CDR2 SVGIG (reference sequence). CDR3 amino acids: CAWISGGIIKGGYTF. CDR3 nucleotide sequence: TGTGCCTGGATATCAGGGGGAATTATTAAGGGTGGCTACACCTTC.

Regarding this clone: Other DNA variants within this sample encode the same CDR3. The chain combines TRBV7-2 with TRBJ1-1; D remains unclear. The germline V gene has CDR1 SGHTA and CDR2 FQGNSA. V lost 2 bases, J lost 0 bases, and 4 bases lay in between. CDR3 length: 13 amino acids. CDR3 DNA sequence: TGTGCCAGCAGCTTAACGGTGAACACTGAAGCTTTCTTT. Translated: CASSLTVNTEAFF.

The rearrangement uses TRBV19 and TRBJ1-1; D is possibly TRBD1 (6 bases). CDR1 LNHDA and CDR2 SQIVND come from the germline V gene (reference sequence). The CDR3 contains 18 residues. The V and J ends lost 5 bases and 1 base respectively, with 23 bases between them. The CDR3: CASSAQFRGRNRNTEAFF. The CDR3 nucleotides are TGTGCCAGTAGTGCCCAGTTTCGGGGGCGCAATAGGAACACTGAAGCTTTCTTT.

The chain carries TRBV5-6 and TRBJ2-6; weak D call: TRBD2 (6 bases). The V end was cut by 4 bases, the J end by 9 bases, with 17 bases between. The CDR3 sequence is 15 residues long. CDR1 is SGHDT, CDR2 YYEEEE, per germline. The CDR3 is CASSGGTVYGNVLTF. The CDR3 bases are TGTGCCAGCAGCGGGGGGACGGTTTACGGCAACGTCCTGACTTTC.

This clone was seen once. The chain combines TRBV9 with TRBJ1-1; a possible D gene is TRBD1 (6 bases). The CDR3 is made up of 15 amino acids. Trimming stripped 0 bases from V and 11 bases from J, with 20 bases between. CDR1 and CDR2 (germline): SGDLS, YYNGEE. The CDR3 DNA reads TGTGCCAGCAGCGTAGATCCAGGGGCCTCTCTTCGGGCTTTCTTT. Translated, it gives CASSVDPGASLRAFF.

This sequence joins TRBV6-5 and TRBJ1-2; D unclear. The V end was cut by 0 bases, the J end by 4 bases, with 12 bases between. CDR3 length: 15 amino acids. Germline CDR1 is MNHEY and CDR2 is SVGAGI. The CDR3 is CASSYSALLTYGYTF. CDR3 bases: TGTGCCAGCAGTTACTCCGCGCTACTGACCTATGGCTACACCTTC.

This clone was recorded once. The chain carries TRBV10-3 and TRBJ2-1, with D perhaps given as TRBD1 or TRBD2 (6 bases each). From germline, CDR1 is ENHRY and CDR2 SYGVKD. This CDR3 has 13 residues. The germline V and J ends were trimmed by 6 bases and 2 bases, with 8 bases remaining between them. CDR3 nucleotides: TGTGCCATCAGGGGGGGCCCCTACAATGAGCAGTTCTTC. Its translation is CAIRGGPYNEQFF.

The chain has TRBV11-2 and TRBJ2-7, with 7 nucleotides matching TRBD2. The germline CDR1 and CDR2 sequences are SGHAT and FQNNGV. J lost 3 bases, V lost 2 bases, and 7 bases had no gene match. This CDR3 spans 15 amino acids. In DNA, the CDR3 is TGTGCCAGCAGCTTAACCGGGGGGATAAGCTACGAGCAGTACTTC. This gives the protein CASSLTGGISYEQYF.

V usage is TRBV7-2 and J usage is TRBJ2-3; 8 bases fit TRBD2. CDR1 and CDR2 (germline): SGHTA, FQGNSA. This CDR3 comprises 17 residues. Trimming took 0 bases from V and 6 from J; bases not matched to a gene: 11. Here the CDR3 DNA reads TGTGCCAGCAGCTTAGCGGCGAGCGGGGGAAAGGTGGATACGCAGTATTTT. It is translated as CASSLAASGGKVDTQYF.

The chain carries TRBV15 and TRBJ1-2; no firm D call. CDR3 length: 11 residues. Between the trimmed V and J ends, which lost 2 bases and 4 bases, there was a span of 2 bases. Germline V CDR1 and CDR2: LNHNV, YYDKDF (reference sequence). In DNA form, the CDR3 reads TGTGCCACCAGCAGAAGCTATGGCTACACCTTC. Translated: CATSRSYGYTF.

DNA of the CDR3: TGTGCCAGCAGCCTCAGGACGCGGCCGAACACTGAAGCTTTCTTT. It translates to CASSLRTRPNTEAFF. The J gene is TRBJ1-1, the V gene TRBV5-6; D ambiguous. The CDR3 is made up of 15 amino acids. The germline V gene encodes CDR1 SGHDT and CDR2 YYEEEE. The germline V and J ends were trimmed by 4 bases and 1 base, with 14 bases remaining between them.

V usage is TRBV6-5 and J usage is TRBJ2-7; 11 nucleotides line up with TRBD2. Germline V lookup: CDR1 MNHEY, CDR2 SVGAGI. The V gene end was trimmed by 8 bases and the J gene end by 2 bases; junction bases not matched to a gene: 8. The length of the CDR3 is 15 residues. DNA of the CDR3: TGTGCCAGCGCCAAGACTAGCGGGGCCGCCTACGAGCAGTACTTC. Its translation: CASAKTSGAAYEQYF.

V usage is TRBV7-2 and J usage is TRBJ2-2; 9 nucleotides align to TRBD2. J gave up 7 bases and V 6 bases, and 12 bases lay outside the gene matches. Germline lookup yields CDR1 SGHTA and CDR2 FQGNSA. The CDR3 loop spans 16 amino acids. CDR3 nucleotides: TGTGCCAGCAGGTCCCCGGGGCTAGCGGGGTTCGGGGAGCTGTTTTTT. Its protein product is CASRSPGLAGFGELFF.

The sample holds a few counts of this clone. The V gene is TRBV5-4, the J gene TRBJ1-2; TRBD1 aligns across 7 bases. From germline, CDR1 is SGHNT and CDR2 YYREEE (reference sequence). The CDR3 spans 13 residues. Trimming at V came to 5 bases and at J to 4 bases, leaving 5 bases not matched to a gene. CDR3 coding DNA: TGTGCCAGCAGGGATCAGGGGGTCTATGGCTACACCTTC. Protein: CASRDQGVYGYTF.